These 28 T cell receptor beta chains were all obtained from the same sample, sequenced in a study of T cell responses to AZD1222 COVID-19 vaccine (dated by TCRdb to 2020 to 2022). The meaning of the sample's time point label: baseline before first vaccination. Library creation used the immunoSEQ multiplex PCR assay. TCRdb limited this immuneACCESS table to in-frame rearrangements with V and J called. A share of clones is missing; checked studies link under half to unresolved V genes, and the rest is unexplained. This sample comprises some 180,000 clones, approximately 92% of them detected only once. 8.5% to 12% of the sample is held by the ten biggest clonotypes. This specimen was peripheral blood, taken on day 0 of AZD1222 vaccination. These receptors came from an adult in good health.

This chain connects TRBV11-2 to TRBJ2-7; 12 nucleotides align to TRBD2. The CDR3 runs 16 residues. CDR1 and CDR2 (germline): SGHAT, FQNNGV. V lost 3 bases and J lost 6; bases outside the gene matches: 9. The DNA for the CDR3 is TGTGCCAGCAGCTTCCGGACTAGCGGGATAATCGTCGAGCAGTACTTC. As protein: CASSFRTSGIIVEQYF.

The rearrangement joins TRBV4-2 to TRBJ2-2; possible D gene TRBD1, 6 bases. The germline V gene has CDR1 LGHNA and CDR2 YNFKEQ. Trimming pared 0 bases from V and 5 bases from J, leaving 10 bases between. This CDR3 has 15 residues. CDR3 region: CASSQDLGTTGELFF. In DNA form, the CDR3 reads TGTGCCAGCAGCCAAGATCTCGGGACAACCGGGGAGCTGTTTTTT.

The rearrangement uses TRBV28 and TRBJ2-7; D remains unclear. The CDR3 has 13 residues. Germline lookup yields CDR1 MDHEN and CDR2 SYDVKM. Deletions cut 6 bases from V and 4 bases from J, with 13 bases between. CDR3 coding DNA: TGTGCCAGCAGCGAAAGATTCAAGTACGAGCAGTACGTC. Encoded protein: CASSERFKYEQYV.

The chain is built from TRBV2 and TRBJ2-1; D not certain. The CDR3 has 12 residues. Germline V gene data show CDR1 as SNHLY and CDR2 as FYNNEI. Trimming removed 2 bases from V and 6 bases from J, with 5 bases in between. The CDR3 nucleotides read TGTGCCAGCAGTGAACGGAGCAATGAGCAGTTCTTC. Residues: CASSERSNEQFF.

The rearrangement uses TRBV19 and TRBJ1-5; D remains ambiguous. The V gene's germline CDR1 is LNHDA and CDR2 SQIVND (reference sequence). The ends were cut back, 7 bases at V and 0 bases at J, with 10 bases in the middle. CDR3 length: 14 residues. CDR3 nucleotides: TGTGCCAGTAAGCCGGATTATAGCAATCAGCCCCAGCATTTT. Protein: CASKPDYSNQPQHF. Full variable domain (rest looked up from reference TRBV19 and TRBJ1-5): DGGITQSPKYLFRKEGQNVTLSCEQNLNHDAMYWYRQDPGQGLRLIYYSQIVNDFQKGDIAEGYSVSREKKESFPLTVTSAQKNPTAFYLCASKPDYSNQPQHFGDGTRLSIL.

The table lists this clone with a count of one. The rearrangement uses TRBV18 and TRBJ1-5; TRBD1 agrees at 7 bases. The CDR3 spans 15 residues. Looked up from germline, CDR1 is KGHSH and CDR2 is LQKENI. The V segment lost 6 bases and the J segment 5 bases; nucleotides outside the gene matches: 10. CDR3 amino acids: CASSLTITGDQPQHF. The CDR3 DNA reads TGTGCCAGCTCCCTTACAATCACAGGGGATCAGCCCCAGCATTTT.

V gene TRBV29-1 combines with J gene TRBJ1-2; no definite D call. The V gene's germline CDR1 is SQVTM and CDR2 ANQGSEA. The CDR3 runs to 12 residues. Trimming left V 8 bases short and J 8 bases short, with 18 bases between. The CDR3: CSTTTTTEGYTF. CDR3 coding DNA: TGCAGCACAACGACCACAACGGAAGGCTACACCTTC. Drawing the rest from reference TRBV29-1 and TRBJ1-2, the complete variable domain is SAVISQKPSRDICQRGTSLTIQCQVDSQVTMMFWYRQQPGQSLTLIATANQGSEATYESGFVIDKFPISRPNLTFSTLTVSNMSPEDSSIYLCSTTTTTEGYTFGSGTRLTVV.

CDR3 sequence: CASSSYTDSPLHF. As DNA, the CDR3 is TGTGCCAGCAGCTCTTATACCGATTCACCCCTCCACTTT. The genes are TRBV5-8 and TRBJ1-6; D is uncertain. This CDR3 spans 13 amino acids. Between the trimmed V and J ends, which lost 3 bases and 8 bases, there was a span of 9 bases. Germline lookup yields CDR1 SGHTS and CDR2 YDEGEE.

As DNA, the CDR3 is TGTGCCAGCAGCCTCGGGACCGGAGAGACCCAGTACTTC. Translation gives CASSLGTGETQYF. The chain uses TRBV3-1 (or the pseudogene TRBV3-2) and TRBJ2-5; D may be TRBD1 or TRBD2 (5 bases each). This CDR3 comprises 13 residues. Trimming left V 4 bases short and J 4 bases short, with 10 bases between. Germline CDR1 LGHDT, CDR2 YNNKEL (reference sequence).

This clone was seen just once. This chain uses TRBV4-1 with TRBJ2-1; TRBD2 aligns across 8 bases. The germline V gene has CDR1 MGHRA and CDR2 YSYEKL. With 3 bases clipped from V and 5 bases from J, the junction kept 15 bases outside the gene matches. CDR3 size: 18 residues. For the CDR3, the DNA is TGCGCCAGCAGCCACCCCAAGGGGAGCGGGAGTATCAACAATGAGCAGTTCTTC. This sequence encodes CASSHPKGSGSINNEQFF.

The gene calls are TRBV5-6 and TRBJ2-7; 7 bases match TRBD2. J was trimmed by 6 bases and V by 0 bases; bases with no gene match: 0. Germline CDR1 SGHDT, CDR2 YYEEEE. The CDR3 spans 12 residues. The CDR3 spells CASSLGLAEQYF. Here the CDR3 DNA reads TGTGCCAGCAGCTTGGGACTAGCCGAGCAGTACTTC.

The chain employs TRBV5-4 and TRBJ1-1, with TRBD1 identical over 8 bases. The germline CDR1 and CDR2 sequences are SGHNT and YYREEE (reference sequence). CDR3 size: 15 residues. After removal of 4 bases from V and 1 base from J, the junction contained 6 bases not matched to a gene. CDR3 protein: CASSRTGRENTEAFF. The CDR3 DNA follows: TGTGCCAGCAGCCGGACAGGGCGGGAGAACACTGAAGCTTTCTTT.

The chain couples TRBV6-5 to TRBJ1-2, with D possibly matching TRBD1 (5 bases). V shed 8 bases and J shed 0 bases, with 10 bases lying between them. Germline CDR1 reads MNHEY; CDR2 reads SVGAGI. The CDR3 sequence is 13 residues long. The DNA for the CDR3 is TGTGCCAGCGACAGCGGAGCTAACTATGGCTACACCTTC. Its translation: CASDSGANYGYTF.

The rearrangement uses TRBV21-1 and TRBJ1-1; TRBD1, the table's D call, lacks a check against the DNA. TRBV21-1 corresponds to a pseudogene. CDR3 length equals 11 residues. The CDR3 DNA reads as TGTGCCAGCACCGGGACACCAGAAGCTTTCTTT. Protein product: CASTGTPEAFF.

This chain uses TRBV7-3 with TRBJ2-1, with D perhaps TRBD2 (5 bases). Per germline, CDR1 SGHTA and CDR2 FQGTGA. The CDR3 loop spans 16 amino acids. With 6 bases removed from V and 9 bases from J, the gap between germline ends came to 24 bases. The CDR3 sequence is CASSLQTISHRAEQFF. In nucleotides, the CDR3 is TGTGCCAGCAGTCTCCAGACTATTAGTCACCGGGCTGAGCAGTTCTTC.

This clone has only one observation. V gene TRBV15 combines with J gene TRBJ1-5, with D possibly being TRBD1 (6 bases). The V gene lost 6 bases and the J gene lost 1 base, with 13 bases spanning the gap. Per germline, CDR1 LNHNV and CDR2 YYDKDF (reference sequence). The CDR3 length is 15 residues. The chain's CDR3 is CATSKTGMSNQPQHF. CDR3 in DNA: TGTGCCACCAGTAAAACAGGGATGAGCAATCAGCCCCAGCATTTT.

The chain is built from TRBV9 and TRBJ1-2; D is perhaps TRBD1 (5 bases). V was cut by 0 bases and J by 2 bases, with 8 bases left in between. The CDR3 extends over 14 amino acids. From germline, CDR1 is SGDLS and CDR2 YYNGEE. DNA for the CDR3: TGTGCCAGCAGCGTAGTTAAGGGGAACTATGGCTACACCTTC. Translation: CASSVVKGNYGYTF.

This chain links TRBV5-4 with TRBJ2-7, with 10 bases lining up with TRBD2. The V gene end was trimmed by 8 bases and the J gene end by 0 bases; junction bases not matched to a gene: 14. The germline V gene encodes CDR1 SGHNT and CDR2 YYREEE (reference sequence). The CDR3 sequence is 17 residues long. This CDR3 reads CASTPGLARGSSYEQYF. In DNA, the CDR3 is TGTGCCAGTACCCCGGGACTAGCGAGAGGCAGCTCCTACGAGCAGTACTTC.

This clone was seen once. CDR3 nucleotides: TGTGCCAGCAGCGACCGGACAGGGGGGGGCGAGCAGTACTTC. It codes for CASSDRTGGGEQYF. This chain uses TRBV3-1 (or the pseudogene TRBV3-2) with TRBJ2-7; the match to TRBD1 covers 10 bases. The germline V gene encodes CDR1 LGHDT and CDR2 YNNKEL (reference sequence). CDR3 size: 14 residues. V lost 5 bases, J lost 6 bases, and 7 bases stayed unmatched.

The CDR3 DNA follows: TGTGCCAGCAGCCCCCGGACTGGCAACTCCTACGAGCAGTACTTC. This gives the protein CASSPRTGNSYEQYF. V usage is TRBV9 and J usage is TRBJ2-7, with a tentative D call TRBD2 (5 bases). The CDR3 covers 15 residues. CDR1 SGDLS and CDR2 YYNGEE come from the germline V gene. The V and J ends lost 4 bases and 0 bases respectively, with 14 bases between them. Full variable domain (rest looked up from reference TRBV9 and TRBJ2-7): DSGVTQTPKHLITATGQRVTLRCSPRSGDLSVYWYQQSLDQGLQFLIQYYNGEERAKGNILERFSAQQFPDLHSELNLSSLELGDSALYFCASSPRTGNSYEQYFGPGTRLTVT.

The chain is built from TRBV4-1 and TRBJ2-7, with D possibly called TRBD1 or TRBD2 (5 bases each). CDR1 and CDR2 (germline): MGHRA, YSYEKL. CDR3 size: 13 residues. V lost 0 bases and J 3 bases, leaving 6 bases between the germline ends. CDR3 region: CASSQERGYEQYV. The CDR3 DNA follows: TGCGCCAGCAGCCAAGAGAGGGGCTACGAGCAGTACGTC.

The V and J genes are TRBV30 and TRBJ1-2; 11 nucleotides match TRBD1. Germline values: CDR1 GTSNPN, CDR2 SVGIG (reference sequence). The J segment lost 8 bases and the V segment lost 0 bases, leaving 5 bases of the junction unmatched. The CDR3 loop spans 14 amino acids. CDR3 amino acids: CAWSVLRTGGGYTF. The CDR3 coding sequence is TGTGCCTGGAGTGTACTTAGGACAGGGGGCGGCTACACCTTC.

The chain uses TRBV9 and TRBJ1-4, with no clear D. Germline-derived CDR1 and CDR2 are SGDLS and YYNGEE. The CDR3 has 16 amino acids. Trimming pared 3 bases from V and 4 bases from J, leaving 16 bases between. Here the CDR3 reads CASSAAAVRNNEKLFF. Here the CDR3 DNA reads TGTGCCAGCAGCGCGGCGGCAGTCCGTAATAATGAAAAACTGTTTTTT.

The rearrangement uses TRBV7-3 and TRBJ1-5; no clear D gene. Trimming pared 2 bases from V and 1 base from J, leaving 3 bases between. The CDR3 sequence is 13 residues long. Germline V lookup: CDR1 SGHTA, CDR2 FQGTGA. CDR3 amino acids: CASSLQSNQPQHF. DNA of the CDR3: TGTGCCAGCAGCTTACAGAGCAATCAGCCCCAGCATTTT.

The chain uses TRBV28 and TRBJ1-5; TRBD1 is a possible D gene (5 bases). Deletions cut 8 bases from V and 2 bases from J, with 22 bases between. Germline assignment: CDR1 MDHEN and CDR2 SYDVKM. CDR3 size: 17 residues. The CDR3 nucleotides read TGTGCCAGCGGGCAGGGAGGCCTCGTCCCCGGCAATCAGCCCCAGCATTTT. This sequence encodes CASGQGGLVPGNQPQHF.

The DNA for the CDR3 is TGTGCCAGCAGCTTAGCGGGGACTAGCGGGTCTATCTATGAGCAGTTCTTC. It specifies CASSLAGTSGSIYEQFF. J is TRBJ2-1 and V is TRBV11-2, with 12 nucleotides matching TRBD2. CDR3 length: 17 residues. With V trimmed by 1 base and J by 8 bases, 9 bases remained unmatched. The germline V gene encodes CDR1 SGHAT and CDR2 FQNNGV.

This rearrangement joins TRBV19 to TRBJ2-2; D perhaps matches TRBD2 (5 bases). This CDR3 contains 13 residues. CDR1 is LNHDA and CDR2 is SQIVND in the germline V gene (reference sequence). Trimming took off 7 bases at V and 7 bases at J, with 13 bases between the two ends. DNA of the CDR3: TGTGCCAGTACCTCCCGTGAGGGCGGGGAGCTGTTTTTT. This sequence encodes CASTSREGGELFF.

The chain recombines TRBV6-5 with TRBJ1-2; D is undetermined. Trimming cost V 0 bases and J 4 bases, with 15 bases left between them. Germline V gene data show CDR1 as MNHEY and CDR2 as SVGAGI. The CDR3 runs to 16 residues. In DNA form, the CDR3 reads TGTGCCAGCAGTTACTCGAGTATTGACCTGATCTATGGCTACACCTTC. This codes for CASSYSSIDLIYGYTF.